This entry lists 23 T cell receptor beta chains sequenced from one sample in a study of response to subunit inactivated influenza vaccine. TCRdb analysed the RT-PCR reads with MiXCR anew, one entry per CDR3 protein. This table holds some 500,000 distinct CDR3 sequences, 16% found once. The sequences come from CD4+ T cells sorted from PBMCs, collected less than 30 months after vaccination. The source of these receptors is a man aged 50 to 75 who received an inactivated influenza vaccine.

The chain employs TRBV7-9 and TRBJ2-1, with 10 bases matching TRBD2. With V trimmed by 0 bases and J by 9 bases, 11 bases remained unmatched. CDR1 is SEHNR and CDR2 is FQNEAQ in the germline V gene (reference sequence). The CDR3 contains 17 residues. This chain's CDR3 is CASSLAQLSGGAFEQFF. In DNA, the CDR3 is TGTGCCAGCAGCTTAGCGCAATTAAGCGGGGGGGCCTTTGAGCAGTTCTTC.

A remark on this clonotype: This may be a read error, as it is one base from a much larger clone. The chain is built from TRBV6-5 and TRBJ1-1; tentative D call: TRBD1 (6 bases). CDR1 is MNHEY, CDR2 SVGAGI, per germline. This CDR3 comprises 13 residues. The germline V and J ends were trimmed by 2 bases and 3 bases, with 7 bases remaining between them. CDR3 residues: CASSYRGDTEAFF. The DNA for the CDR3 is TGTGCCAGCAGTTACAGGGGGGACACTGAAGCTTTCTTT.

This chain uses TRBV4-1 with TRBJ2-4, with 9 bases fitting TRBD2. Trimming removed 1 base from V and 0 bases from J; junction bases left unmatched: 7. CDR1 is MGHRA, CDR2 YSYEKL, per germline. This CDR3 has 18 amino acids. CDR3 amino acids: CASSQVVAGVAAKNIQYF. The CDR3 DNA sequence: TGCGCCAGCAGCCAAGTAGTAGCGGGAGTCGCAGCCAAAAACATTCAGTACTTC.

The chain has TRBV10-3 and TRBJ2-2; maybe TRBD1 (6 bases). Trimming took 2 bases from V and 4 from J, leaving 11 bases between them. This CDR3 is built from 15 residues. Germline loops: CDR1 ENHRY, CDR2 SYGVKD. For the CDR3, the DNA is TGTGCCATCAGTGAGCGTGAAGGGGGCACCGGGGAGCTGTTTTTT. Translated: CAISEREGGTGELFF.

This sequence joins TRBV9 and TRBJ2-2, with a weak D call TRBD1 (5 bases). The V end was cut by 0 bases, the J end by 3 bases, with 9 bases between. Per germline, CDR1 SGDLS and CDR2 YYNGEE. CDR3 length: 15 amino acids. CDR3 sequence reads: CASSVGGSYTGELFF. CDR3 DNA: TGTGCCAGCAGCGTAGGGGGCAGTTACACCGGGGAGCTGTTTTTT.

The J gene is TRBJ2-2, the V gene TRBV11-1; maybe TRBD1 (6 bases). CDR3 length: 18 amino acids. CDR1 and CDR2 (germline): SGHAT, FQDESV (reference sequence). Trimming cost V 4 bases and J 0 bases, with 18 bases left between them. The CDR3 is CASSSLKDRTANTGELFF. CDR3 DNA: TGTGCCAGCAGCTCCCTGAAGGACAGAACCGCGAACACCGGGGAGCTGTTTTTT.

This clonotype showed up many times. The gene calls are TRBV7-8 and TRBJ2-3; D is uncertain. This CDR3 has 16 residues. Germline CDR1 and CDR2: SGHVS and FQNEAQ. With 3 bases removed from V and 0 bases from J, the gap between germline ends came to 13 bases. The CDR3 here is CASSFGGFHSTDTQYF. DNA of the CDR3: TGTGCCAGCAGCTTCGGTGGTTTTCATAGCACAGATACGCAGTATTTT.

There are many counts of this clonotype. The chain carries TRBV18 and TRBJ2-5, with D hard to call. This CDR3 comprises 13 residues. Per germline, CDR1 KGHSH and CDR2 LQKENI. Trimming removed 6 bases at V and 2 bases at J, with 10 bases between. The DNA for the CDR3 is TGTGCCAGCTCGCCGAACAGACAAGAGACCCAGTACTTC. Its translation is CASSPNRQETQYF.

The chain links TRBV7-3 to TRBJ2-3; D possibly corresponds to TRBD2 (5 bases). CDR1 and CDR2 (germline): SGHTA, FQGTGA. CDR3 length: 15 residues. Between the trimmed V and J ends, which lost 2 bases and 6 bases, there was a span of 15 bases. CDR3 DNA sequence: TGTGCCAGCAGCTTAGCCCCGGGGTATTCCGATACGCAGTATTTT. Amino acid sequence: CASSLAPGYSDTQYF. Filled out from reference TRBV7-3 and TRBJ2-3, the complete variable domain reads GAGVSQTPSNKVTEKGKYVELRCDPISGHTALYWYRQSLGQGPEFLIYFQGTGAADDSGLPNDRFFAVRPEGSVSTLKIQRTERGDSAVYLCASSLAPGYSDTQYFGPGTRLTVL.

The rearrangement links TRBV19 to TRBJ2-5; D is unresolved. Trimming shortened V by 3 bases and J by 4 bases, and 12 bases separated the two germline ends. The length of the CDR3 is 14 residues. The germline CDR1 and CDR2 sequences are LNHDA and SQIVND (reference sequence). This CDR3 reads CASSIGGGRETQYF. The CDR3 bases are TGTGCCAGTAGTATCGGCGGCGGAAGAGAGACCCAGTACTTC.

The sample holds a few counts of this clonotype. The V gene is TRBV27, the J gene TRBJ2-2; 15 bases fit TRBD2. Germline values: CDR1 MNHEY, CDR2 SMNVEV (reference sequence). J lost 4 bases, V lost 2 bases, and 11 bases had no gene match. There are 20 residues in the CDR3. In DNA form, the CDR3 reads TGTGCCAGCAGTTTACTATGGACCGGGACTAGCGGGGGGATCACCGGGGAGCTGTTTTTT. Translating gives CASSLLWTGTSGGITGELFF.

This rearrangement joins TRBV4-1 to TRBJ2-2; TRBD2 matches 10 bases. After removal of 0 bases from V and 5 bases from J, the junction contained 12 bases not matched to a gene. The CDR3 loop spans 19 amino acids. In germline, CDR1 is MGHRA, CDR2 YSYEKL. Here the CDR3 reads CASSQDWVQRGGGTGELFF. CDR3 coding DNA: TGCGCCAGCAGCCAAGATTGGGTACAGCGGGGGGGCGGAACCGGGGAGCTGTTTTTT.

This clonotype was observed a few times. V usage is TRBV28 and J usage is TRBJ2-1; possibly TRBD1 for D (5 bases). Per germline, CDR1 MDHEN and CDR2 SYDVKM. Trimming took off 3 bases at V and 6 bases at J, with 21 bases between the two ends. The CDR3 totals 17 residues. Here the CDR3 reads CASSFPRTGALSNEQFF. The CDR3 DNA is TGTGCCAGCAGTTTCCCCAGAACAGGAGCTCTATCCAATGAGCAGTTCTTC.

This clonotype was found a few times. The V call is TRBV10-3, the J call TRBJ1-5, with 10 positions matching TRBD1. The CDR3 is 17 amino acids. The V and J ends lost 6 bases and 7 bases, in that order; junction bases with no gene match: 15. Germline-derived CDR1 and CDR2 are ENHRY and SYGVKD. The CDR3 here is CAISETLGTGDRQPQHF. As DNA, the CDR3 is TGTGCCATCAGCGAAACTTTAGGGACAGGGGACCGCCAGCCCCAGCATTTT.

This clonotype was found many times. CDR3 sequence (DNA): TGCGCCAGCAGCTTGGAACCCAGACCTAGACAACAAAGTATGGGGTATGGCTACACCTTC. It is translated as CASSLEPRPRQQSMGYGYTF. The chain couples TRBV5-1 to TRBJ1-2, with no clear D. CDR1 SGHRS and CDR2 YFSETQ come from the germline V gene. The CDR3 has 20 amino acids. V gave up 0 bases and J gave up 5 bases, with 29 bases separating them.

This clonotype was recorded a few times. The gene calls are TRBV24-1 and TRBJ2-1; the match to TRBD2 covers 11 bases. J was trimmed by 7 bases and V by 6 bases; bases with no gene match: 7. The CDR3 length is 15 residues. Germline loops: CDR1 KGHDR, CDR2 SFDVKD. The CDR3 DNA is TGTGCCACCAGTCACCGACTAGCGGGATGGAATGAGCAGTTCTTC. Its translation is CATSHRLAGWNEQFF.

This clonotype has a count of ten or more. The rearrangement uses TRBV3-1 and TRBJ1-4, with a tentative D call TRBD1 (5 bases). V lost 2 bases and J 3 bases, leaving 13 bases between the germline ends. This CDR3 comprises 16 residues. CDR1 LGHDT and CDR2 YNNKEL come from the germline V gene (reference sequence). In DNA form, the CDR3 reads TGTGCCAGCAGCCAACGCGGGGCGGGAGCTAATGAAAAACTGTTTTTT. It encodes CASSQRGAGANEKLFF.

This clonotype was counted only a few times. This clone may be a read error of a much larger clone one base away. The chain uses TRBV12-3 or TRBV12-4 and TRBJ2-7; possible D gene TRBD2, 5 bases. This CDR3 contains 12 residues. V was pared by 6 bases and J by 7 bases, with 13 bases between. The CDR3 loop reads CASSGYSGEQYF. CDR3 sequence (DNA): TGTGCCAGCAGCGGGTACAGCGGTGAGCAGTACTTC.

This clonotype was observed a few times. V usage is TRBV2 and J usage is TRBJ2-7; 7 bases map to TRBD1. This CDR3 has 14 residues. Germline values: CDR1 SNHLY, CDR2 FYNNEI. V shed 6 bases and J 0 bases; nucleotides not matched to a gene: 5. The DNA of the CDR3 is TGTGCCAGCAGCAAAGGGGGCTCCTCCTACGAGCAGTACTTC. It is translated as CASSKGGSSYEQYF. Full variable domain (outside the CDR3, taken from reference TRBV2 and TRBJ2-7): EPEVTQTPSHQVTQMGQEVILRCVPISNHLYFYWYRQILGQKVEFLVSFYNNEISEKSEIFDDQFSVERPDGSNFTLKIRSTKLEDSAMYFCASSKGGSSYEQYFGPGTRLTVT.

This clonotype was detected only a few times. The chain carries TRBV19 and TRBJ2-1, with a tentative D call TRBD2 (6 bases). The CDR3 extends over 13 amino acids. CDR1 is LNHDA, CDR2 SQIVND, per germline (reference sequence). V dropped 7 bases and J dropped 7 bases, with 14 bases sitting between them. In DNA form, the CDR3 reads TGTGCCAGTACCCCGGGAGAGAGTAATGAGCAGTTCTTC. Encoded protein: CASTPGESNEQFF. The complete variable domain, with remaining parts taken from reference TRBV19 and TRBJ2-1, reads DGGITQSPKYLFRKEGQNVTLSCEQNLNHDAMYWYRQDPGQGLRLIYYSQIVNDFQKGDIAEGYSVSREKKESFPLTVTSAQKNPTAFYLCASTPGESNEQFFGPGTRLTVL.

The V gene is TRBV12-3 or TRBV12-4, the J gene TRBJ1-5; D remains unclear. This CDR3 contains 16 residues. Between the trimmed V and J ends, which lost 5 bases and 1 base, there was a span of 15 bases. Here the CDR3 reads CASSPPGRRSNQPQHF. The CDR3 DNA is TGTGCCAGCAGTCCTCCGGGTCGGAGGAGCAATCAGCCCCAGCATTTT.

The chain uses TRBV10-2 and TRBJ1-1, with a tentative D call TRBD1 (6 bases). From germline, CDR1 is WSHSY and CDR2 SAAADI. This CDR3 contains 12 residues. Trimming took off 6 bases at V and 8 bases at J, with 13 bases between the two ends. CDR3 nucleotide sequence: TGCGCCAGCAGATTAACCACAGGGGAAGCTTTCTTT. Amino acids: CASRLTTGEAFF.

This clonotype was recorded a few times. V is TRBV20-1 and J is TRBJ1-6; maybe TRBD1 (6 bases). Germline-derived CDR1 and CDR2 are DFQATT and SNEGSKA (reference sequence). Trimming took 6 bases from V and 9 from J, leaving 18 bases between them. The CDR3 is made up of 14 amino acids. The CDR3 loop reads CSAPTDRPASPLHF. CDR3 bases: TGCAGTGCACCGACTGACAGGCCTGCTTCACCCCTCCACTTT.